Ten or more counts support the clone carrying this T cell receptor beta chain. Its antigen is unidentified. A total of 2 million PBMCs stored at -80 degrees C provided the unsorted libraries. This record belongs to a study of neurological immune-mediated disorders. cDNA was made by 5'RACE with 10-nucleotide random UMIs. TCRdb used MiXCR to reprocess the 5' RACE reads, holding one entry per CDR3 protein. The table has approximately 37,000 distinct CDR3 sequences, 12% to 15% seen once. General study findings and limits: Whereas HTLV-1-associated myelopathy showed the most TCR clonal expansion, multiple sclerosis showed the least, with levels below those of healthy controls.

The clonotype originates from a woman aged 50 to 65 with HTLV-1-associated myelopathy (HAM/TSP). The specimen was PBMCs.

The DNA of the CDR3 is TGTGCCAGCAGTGGAGGACAGGCATTAGACAATGAGCAGTTCTTC. Its translation is CASSGGQALDNEQFF. The chain employs TRBV27 and TRBJ2-1; 7 bases are shared with TRBD1. Germline assignment: CDR1 MNHEY and CDR2 SMNVEV (reference sequence). V dropped 5 bases and J dropped 5; count of bases not matched to a gene: 9. The CDR3 has 15 residues.